This TCR beta chain was documented in a study of blood T cells in healthy people across ages. The study's findings and limits: There were more naive CD4+ cells and higher diversity in long-lived donors than in aged donors. Age advanced and TCR beta diversity per million T cells fell, roughly linearly.

A second PCR of about 7 to 12 cycles used a sample-barcoded 5' primer and a J-beta primer mix. All cDNA molecules were each tagged by a template-switch adaptor with 12 random nucleotides. TCRdb re-derived calls from the 5' RACE reads in MiXCR, one entry per CDR3 protein. The table has over a million distinct CDR3 sequences, more than 40% seen once. This clonotype appeared a single time. Its matching antigen is unknown. At one of its ends the junction is not consistent with the germline gene, which may arise from a read error. This TCR came from a woman aged 60-75 years in good health. Sequenced input: blood.

CDR3 in DNA: TGCAGCGTCGAAGATCCCAAGGCAGGGCTATACGAGCAGTACTTC. Its translation is CSVEDPKAGLYEQYF. The V call is TRBV29-1, the J call TRBJ2-4; TRBD1 is a possible D gene (5 bases). The last part of the DNA fits TRBJ2-7 better; the J call may be wrong. This CDR3 is 15 amino acids long. CDR1 is SQVTM, CDR2 ANQGSEA, per germline.